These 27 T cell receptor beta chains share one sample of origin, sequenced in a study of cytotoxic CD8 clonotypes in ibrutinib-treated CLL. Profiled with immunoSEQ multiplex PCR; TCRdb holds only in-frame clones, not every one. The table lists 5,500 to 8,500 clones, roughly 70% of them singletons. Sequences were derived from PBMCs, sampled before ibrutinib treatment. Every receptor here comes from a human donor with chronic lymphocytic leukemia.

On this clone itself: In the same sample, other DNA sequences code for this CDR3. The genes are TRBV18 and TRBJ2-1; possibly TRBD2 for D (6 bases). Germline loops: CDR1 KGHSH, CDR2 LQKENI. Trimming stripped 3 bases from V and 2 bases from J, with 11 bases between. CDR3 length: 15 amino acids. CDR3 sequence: CASSPLGGTYNEQFF. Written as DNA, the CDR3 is TGTGCCAGCTCACCCCTCGGGGGAACCTACAATGAGCAGTTCTTC.

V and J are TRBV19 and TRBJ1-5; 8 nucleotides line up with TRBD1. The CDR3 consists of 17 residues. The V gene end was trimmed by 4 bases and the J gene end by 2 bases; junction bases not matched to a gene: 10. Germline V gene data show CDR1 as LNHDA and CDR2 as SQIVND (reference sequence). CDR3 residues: CASSSGQGRIGNQPQHF. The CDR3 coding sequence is TGTGCCAGTAGTAGCGGACAGGGAAGAATTGGCAATCAGCCCCAGCATTTT.

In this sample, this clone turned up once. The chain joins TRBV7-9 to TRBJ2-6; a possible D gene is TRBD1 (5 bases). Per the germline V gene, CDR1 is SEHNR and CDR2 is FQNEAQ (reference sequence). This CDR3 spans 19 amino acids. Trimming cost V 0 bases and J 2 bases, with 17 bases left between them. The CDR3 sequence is CASSLAVGLLGPGANVLTF. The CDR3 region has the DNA TGTGCCAGCAGCTTAGCGGTGGGGCTTTTGGGTCCTGGGGCCAACGTCCTGACTTTC. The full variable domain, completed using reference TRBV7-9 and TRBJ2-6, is DTGVSQNPRHKITKRGQNVTFRCDPISEHNRLYWYRQTLGQGPEFLTYFQNEAQLEKSRLLSDRFSAERPKGSFSTLEIQRTEQGDSAMYLCASSLAVGLLGPGANVLTFGAGSRLTVL.

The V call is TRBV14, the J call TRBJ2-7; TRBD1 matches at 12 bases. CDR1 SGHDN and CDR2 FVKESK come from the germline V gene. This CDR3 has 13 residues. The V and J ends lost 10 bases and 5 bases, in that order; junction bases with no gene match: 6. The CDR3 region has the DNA TGTGCCAAGGGGACAGGGGGCTGGAACGAGCAGTACTTC. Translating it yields CAKGTGGWNEQYF.

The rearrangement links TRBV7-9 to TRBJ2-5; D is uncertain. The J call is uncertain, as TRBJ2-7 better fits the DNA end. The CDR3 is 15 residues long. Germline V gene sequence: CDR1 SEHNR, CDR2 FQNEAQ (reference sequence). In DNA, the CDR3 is TGTGCCAGCAGCTTCTACAACGGCCTCTCCTACGAGCAGTACTTC. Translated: CASSFYNGLSYEQYF.

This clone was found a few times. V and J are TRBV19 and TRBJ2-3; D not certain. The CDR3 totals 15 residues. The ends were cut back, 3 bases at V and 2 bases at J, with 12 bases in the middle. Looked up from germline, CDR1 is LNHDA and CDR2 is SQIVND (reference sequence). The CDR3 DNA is TGTGCCAGTAGTATGGACGGCAAAGTCACAGATACGCAGTATTTT. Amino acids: CASSMDGKVTDTQYF.

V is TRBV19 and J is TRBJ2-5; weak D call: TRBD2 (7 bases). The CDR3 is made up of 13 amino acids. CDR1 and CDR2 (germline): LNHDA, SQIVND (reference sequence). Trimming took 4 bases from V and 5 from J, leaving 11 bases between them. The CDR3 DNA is TGTGCCAGTAGTACGGGGGGCCGGGAGACCCAGTACTTC. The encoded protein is CASSTGGRETQYF.

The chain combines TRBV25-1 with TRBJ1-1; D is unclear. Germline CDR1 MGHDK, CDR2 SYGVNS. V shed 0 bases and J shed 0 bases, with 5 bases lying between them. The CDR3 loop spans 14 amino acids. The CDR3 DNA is TGTGCCAGCAGTGAATACAGTGTGAACACTGAAGCTTTCTTT. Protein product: CASSEYSVNTEAFF.

CDR3 sequence reads: CASSLRTKYGYTF. As DNA, the CDR3 is TGTGCCAGCAGCCTCCGGACGAAATACGGCTACACCTTC. The chain is built from TRBV5-6 and TRBJ1-2; D gene unclear. The CDR3 length is 13 residues. Deletions cut 4 bases from V and 8 bases from J, with 15 bases between. Germline assignment: CDR1 SGHDT and CDR2 YYEEEE.

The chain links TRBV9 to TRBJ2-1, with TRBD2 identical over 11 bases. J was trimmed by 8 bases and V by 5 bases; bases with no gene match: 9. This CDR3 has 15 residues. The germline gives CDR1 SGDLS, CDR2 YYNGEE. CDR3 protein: CASSASTSGRHEQFF. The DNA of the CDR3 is TGTGCCAGCAGTGCATCCACTAGCGGGAGACATGAGCAGTTCTTC.

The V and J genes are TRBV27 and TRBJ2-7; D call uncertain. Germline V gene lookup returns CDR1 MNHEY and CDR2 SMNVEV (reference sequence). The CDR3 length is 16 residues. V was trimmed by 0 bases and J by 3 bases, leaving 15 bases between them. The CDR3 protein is CASSLSVGQADYEQYF. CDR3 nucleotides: TGTGCCAGCAGTTTATCCGTCGGGCAGGCCGACTACGAGCAGTACTTC.

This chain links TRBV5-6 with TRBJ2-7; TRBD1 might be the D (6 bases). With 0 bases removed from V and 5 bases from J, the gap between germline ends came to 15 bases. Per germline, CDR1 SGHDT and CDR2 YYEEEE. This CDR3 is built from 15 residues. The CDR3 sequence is CASSLVIRGNDEQYF. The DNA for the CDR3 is TGTGCCAGCAGCTTGGTGATCAGGGGTAACGACGAGCAGTACTTC.

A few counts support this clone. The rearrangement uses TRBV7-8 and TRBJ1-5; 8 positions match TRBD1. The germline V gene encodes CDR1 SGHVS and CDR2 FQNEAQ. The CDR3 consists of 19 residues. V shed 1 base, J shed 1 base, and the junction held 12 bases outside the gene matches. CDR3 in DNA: TGTGCCAGCAGCTTAGTCTGGACTTCAGGGGGCGCAAGCAATCAGCCCCAGCATTTT. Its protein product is CASSLVWTSGGASNQPQHF. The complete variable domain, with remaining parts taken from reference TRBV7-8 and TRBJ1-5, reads GAGVSQSPRYKVAKRGQDVALRCDPISGHVSLFWYQQALGQGPEFLTYFQNEAQLDKSGLPSDRFFAERPEGSVSTLKIQRTQQEDSAVYLCASSLVWTSGGASNQPQHFGDGTRLSIL.

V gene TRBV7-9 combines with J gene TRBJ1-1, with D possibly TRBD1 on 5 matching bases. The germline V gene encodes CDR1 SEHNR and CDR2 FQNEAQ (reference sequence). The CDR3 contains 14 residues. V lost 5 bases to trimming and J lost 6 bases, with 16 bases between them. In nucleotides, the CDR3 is TGTGCCAGCAGCCCCGTCTCCTTGGGGGCTGAAGCTTTCTTT. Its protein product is CASSPVSLGAEAFF.

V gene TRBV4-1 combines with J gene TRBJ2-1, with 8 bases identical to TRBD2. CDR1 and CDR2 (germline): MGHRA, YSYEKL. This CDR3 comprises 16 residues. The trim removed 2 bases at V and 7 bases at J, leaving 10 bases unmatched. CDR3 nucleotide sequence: TGCGCCAGCAGCCAACGGACTAGCCCGTATTTTAATGAGCAGTTCTTC. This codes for CASSQRTSPYFNEQFF.

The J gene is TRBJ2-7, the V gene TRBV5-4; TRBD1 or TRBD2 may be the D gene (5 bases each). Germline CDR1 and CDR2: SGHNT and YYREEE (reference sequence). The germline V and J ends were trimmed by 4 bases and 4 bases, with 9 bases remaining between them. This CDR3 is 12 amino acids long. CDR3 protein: CASSRDGYEQYF. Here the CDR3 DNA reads TGTGCCAGCAGCCGGGACGGTTACGAGCAGTACTTC.

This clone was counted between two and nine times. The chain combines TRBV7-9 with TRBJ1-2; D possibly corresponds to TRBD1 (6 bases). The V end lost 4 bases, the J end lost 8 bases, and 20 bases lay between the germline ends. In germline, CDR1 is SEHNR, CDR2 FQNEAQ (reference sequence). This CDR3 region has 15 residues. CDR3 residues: CASSSRDIRVNGYTF. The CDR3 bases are TGTGCCAGCAGCTCCCGGGACATACGAGTCAACGGCTACACCTTC.

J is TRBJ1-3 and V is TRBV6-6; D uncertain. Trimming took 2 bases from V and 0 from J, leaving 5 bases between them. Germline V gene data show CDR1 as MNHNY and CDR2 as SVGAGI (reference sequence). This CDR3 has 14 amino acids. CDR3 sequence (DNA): TGTGCCAGCAGTTACGGGGACTCTGGAAACACCATATATTTT. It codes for CASSYGDSGNTIYF.

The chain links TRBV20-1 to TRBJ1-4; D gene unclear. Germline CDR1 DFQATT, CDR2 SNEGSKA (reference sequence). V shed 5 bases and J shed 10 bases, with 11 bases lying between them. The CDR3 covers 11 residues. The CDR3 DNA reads TGCAGTGCTTTCGGGGAGGGAAAACTGTTTTTT. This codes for CSAFGEGKLFF.

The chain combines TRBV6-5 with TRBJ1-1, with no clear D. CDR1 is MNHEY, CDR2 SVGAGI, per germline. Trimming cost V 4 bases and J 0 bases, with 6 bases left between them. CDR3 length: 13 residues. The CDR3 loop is CASSFSLNTEAFF. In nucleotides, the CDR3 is TGTGCCAGCAGTTTCTCGTTGAACACTGAAGCTTTCTTT.

The CDR3 is CSVPGYNEQFF. As DNA, the CDR3 is TGCAGTGTCCCCGGGTACAATGAGCAGTTCTTC. V and J are TRBV20-1 and TRBJ2-1; D remains ambiguous. This CDR3 is built from 11 residues. Germline lookup yields CDR1 DFQATT and CDR2 SNEGSKA (reference sequence). Between the trimmed V and J ends, which lost 7 bases and 4 bases, there was a span of 8 bases.

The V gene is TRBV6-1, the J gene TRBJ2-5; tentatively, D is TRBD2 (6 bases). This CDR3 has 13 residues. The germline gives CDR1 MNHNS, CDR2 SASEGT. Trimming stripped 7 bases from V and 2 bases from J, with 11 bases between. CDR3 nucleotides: TGTGCCAGCACCCGGGACTTACAAGAGACCCAGTACTTC. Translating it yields CASTRDLQETQYF.

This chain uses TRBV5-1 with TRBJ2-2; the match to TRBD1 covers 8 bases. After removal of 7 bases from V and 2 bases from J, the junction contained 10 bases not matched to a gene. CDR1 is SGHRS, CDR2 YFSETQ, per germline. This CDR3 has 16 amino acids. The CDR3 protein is CASHVQGAGNTGELFF. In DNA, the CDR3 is TGCGCCAGCCACGTCCAGGGGGCGGGTAACACCGGGGAGCTGTTTTTT.

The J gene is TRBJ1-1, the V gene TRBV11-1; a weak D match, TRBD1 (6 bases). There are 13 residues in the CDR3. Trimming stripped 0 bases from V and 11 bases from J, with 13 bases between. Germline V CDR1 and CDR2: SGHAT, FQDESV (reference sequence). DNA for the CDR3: TGTGCCAGCAGCTTAGCCCGCGGGGGCCGGGCTTTCTTT. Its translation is CASSLARGGRAFF.

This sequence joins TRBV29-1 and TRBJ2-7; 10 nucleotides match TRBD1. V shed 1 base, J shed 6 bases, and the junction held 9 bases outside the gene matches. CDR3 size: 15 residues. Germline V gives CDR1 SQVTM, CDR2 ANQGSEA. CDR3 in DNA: TGCAGCGTTGAAGTTTTCGACAGGGGGCGCGGCGAGCAGTACTTC. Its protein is CSVEVFDRGRGEQYF.

The CDR3 sequence is CASSQTGGNSYNEQFF. CDR3 in DNA: TGTGCCAGCAGCCAAACGGGCGGGAACTCCTACAATGAGCAGTTCTTC. V is TRBV7-3 and J is TRBJ2-1; D perhaps matches TRBD2 (6 bases). Per germline, CDR1 SGHTA and CDR2 FQGTGA. The V end lost 5 bases, the J end lost 0 bases, and 14 bases lay between the germline ends. The CDR3 consists of 16 residues.

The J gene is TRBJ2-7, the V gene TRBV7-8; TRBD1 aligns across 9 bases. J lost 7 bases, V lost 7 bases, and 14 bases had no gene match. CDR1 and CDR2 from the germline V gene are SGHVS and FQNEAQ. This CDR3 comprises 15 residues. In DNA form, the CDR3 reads TGTGCCAGCACCTCGGTCAGGACAGGGGCTGAAGAGCAGTACTTC. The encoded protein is CASTSVRTGAEEQYF. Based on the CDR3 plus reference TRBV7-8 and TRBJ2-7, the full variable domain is GAGVSQSPRYKVAKRGQDVALRCDPISGHVSLFWYQQALGQGPEFLTYFQNEAQLDKSGLPSDRFFAERPEGSVSTLKIQRTQQEDSAVYLCASTSVRTGAEEQYFGPGTRLTVT.